This TCR beta chain was retrieved from a study of blood T cell repertoires in COVID-19. Study as a whole: Sources were T cells, B-cell-depleted T cells, or PBMCs; the material itself was cDNA or gDNA.

Per the original data handling: Counts of nucleated cells, estimated from reference gene primer amplification, were obtained. This table comes from immunoSEQ multiplex PCR, and its TCRdb copy is limited to in-frame clones, with some not included. V, J and clone size are taken as reported in that table, and D and trimming were inferred from the DNA itself. The sample yields roughly 150,000 clones, 65% to 85% seen once. CDR1 is KGHSH, CDR2 LQKENI, per germline. The CDR3 consists of 14 residues. V was clipped by 5 bases and J by 1 base; unmatched bases: 3. The TCR was taken from a man between 65 and 80 years old who had been exposed to COVID-19. Sample: PBMCs or T cells enriched from blood (not recorded which). The rearrangement links TRBV18 to TRBJ1-1, with 8 bases fitting TRBD1. The CDR3 loop reads CASSIQGENTEAFF. As DNA, the CDR3 is TGTGCCAGCTCAATACAGGGGGAGAACACTGAAGCTTTCTTT.